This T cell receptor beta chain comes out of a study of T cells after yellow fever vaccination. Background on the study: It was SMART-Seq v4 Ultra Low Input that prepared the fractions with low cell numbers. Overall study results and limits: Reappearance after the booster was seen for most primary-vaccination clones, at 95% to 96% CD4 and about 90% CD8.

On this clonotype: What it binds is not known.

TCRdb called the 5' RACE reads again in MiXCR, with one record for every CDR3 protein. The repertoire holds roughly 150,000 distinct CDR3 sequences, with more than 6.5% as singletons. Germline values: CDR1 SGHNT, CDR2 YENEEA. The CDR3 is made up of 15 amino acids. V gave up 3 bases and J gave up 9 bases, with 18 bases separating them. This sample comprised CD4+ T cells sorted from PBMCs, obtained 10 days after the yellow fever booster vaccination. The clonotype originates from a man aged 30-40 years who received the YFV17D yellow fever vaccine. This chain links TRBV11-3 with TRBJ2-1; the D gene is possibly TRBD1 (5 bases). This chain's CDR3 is CASSFASAGHGEQFF. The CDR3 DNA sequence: TGTGCCAGCAGCTTTGCGTCCGCCGGACACGGTGAGCAGTTCTTC. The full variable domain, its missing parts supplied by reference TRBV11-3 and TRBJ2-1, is EAGVVQSPRYKIIEKKQPVAFWCNPISGHNTLYWYLQNLGQGPELLIRYENEEAVDDSQLPKDRFSAERLKGVDSTLKIQPAELGDSAVYLCASSFASAGHGEQFFGPGTRLTVL.